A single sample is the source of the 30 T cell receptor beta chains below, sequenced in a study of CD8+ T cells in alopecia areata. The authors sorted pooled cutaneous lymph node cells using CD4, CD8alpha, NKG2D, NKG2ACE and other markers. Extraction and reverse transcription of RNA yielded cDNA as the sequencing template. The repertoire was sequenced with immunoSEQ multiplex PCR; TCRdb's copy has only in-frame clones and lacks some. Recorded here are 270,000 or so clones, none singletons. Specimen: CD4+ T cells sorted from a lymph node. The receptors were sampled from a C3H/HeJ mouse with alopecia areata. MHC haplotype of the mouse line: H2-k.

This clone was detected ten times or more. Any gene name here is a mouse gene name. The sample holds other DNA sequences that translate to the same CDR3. Here the CDR3 reads CAWSPGQPNSDYTF. The CDR3 DNA, read in part, is TGTGCCTGGAGCCCGGGACAGCCAAACTCC. This chain connects TRBV31 to TRBJ1-2; 7 positions agree with TRBD1. The read finishes 4 residues shy of the CDR3 end, and the germline J gene is used to complete it. CDR1 is GKSSPN and CDR2 is SITVG in the germline V gene. V trimming: 3 bases; J trimming: 0 bases; junction bases outside the gene matches: 4. CDR3 length: 14 residues.

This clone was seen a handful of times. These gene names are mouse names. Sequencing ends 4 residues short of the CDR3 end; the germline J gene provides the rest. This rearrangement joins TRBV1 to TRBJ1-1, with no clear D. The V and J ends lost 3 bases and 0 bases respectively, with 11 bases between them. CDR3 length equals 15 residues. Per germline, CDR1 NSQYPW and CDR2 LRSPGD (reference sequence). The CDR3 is CTCSAQQTANTEVFF. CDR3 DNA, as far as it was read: TGCACCTGCAGTGCCCAACAAACAGCAAACACA.

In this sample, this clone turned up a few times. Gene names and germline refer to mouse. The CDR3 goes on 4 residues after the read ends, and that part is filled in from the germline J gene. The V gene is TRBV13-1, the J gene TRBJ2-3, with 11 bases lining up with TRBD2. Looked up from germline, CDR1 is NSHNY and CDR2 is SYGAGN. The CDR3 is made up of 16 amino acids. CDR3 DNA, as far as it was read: TGTGCCAGCAGTGAGTCGGGACTGGGGGACGGAGAA. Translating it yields CASSESGLGDGE. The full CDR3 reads CASSESGLGDGETLYF.

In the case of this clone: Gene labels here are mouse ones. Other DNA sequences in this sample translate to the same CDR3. This chain's CDR3 is CASSLRDWGYEQYF. The CDR3 DNA, read in part, is TGTGCCAGCAGCCTCCGGGACTGGGGATAT. The chain employs TRBV5 and TRBJ2-7; TRBD2 matches at 10 bases. Read data end 4 residues before the CDR3 end; the end is taken from the germline J gene. The V gene's germline CDR1 is LGHNA and CDR2 YNLKQL (reference sequence). The CDR3 is made up of 14 amino acids.

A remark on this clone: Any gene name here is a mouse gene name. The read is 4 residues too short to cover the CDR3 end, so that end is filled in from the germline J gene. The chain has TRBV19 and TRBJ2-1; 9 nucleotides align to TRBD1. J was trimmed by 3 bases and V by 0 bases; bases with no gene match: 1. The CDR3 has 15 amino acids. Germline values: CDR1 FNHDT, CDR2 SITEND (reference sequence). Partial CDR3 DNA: TGTGCCAGCAGTATAGTGGGACAGGGCTATGCT. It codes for CASSIVGQGYA. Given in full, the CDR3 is CASSIVGQGYAEQFF. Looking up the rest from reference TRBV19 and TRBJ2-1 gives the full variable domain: GGIITQTPKFLIGQEGQKLTLKCQQNFNHDTMYWYRQDSGKGLRLIYYSITENDLQKGDLSEGYDASREKKSSFSLTVTSAQKNEMAVFLCASSIVGQGYAEQFFGPGTRLTVL.

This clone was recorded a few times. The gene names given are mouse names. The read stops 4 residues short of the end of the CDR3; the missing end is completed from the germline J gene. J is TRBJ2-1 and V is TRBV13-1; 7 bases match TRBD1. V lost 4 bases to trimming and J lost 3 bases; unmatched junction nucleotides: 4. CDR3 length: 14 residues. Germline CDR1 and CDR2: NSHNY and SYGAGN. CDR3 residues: CASSSGTVYAEQFF. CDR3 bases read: TGTGCCAGCAGTTCCGGGACAGTCTATGCT.

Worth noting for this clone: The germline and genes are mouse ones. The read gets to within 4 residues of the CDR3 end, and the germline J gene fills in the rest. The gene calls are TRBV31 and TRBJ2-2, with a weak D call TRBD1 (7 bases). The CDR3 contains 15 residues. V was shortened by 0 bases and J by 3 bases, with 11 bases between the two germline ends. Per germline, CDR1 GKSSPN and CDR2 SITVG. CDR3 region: CAWSLIRGDTGQLYF. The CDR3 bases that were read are TGTGCCTGGAGTCTAATCAGGGGGGACACCGGG.

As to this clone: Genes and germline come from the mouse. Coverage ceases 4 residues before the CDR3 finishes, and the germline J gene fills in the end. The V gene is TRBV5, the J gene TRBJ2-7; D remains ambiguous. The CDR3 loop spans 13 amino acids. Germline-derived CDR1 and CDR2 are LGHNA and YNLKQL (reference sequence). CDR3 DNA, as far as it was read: TGTGCCAGCAGCCAAGAAGAGCAGTAT. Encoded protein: CASSQEEQY. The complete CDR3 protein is CASSQEEQYEQYF.

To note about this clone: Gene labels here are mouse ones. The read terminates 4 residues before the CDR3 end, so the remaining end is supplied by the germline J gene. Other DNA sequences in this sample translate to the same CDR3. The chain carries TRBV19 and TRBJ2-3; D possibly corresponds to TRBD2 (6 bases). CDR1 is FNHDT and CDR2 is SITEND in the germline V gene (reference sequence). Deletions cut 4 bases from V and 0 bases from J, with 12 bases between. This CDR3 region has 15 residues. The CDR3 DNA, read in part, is TGTGCCAGCAGTCCGGGACTTTCTAGTGCAGAA. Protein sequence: CASSPGLSSAE. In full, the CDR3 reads CASSPGLSSAETLYF. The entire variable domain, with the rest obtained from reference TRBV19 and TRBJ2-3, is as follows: GGIITQTPKFLIGQEGQKLTLKCQQNFNHDTMYWYRQDSGKGLRLIYYSITENDLQKGDLSEGYDASREKKSSFSLTVTSAQKNEMAVFLCASSPGLSSAETLYFGSGTRLTVL.

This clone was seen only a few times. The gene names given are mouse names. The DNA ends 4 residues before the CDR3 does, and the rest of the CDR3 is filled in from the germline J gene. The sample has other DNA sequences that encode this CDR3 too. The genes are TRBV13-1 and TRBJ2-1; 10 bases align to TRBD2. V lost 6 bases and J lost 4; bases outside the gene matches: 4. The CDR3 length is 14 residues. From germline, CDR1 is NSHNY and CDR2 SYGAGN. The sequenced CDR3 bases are TGTGCCAGCAAAAGACTGGGGGGTTATGCT. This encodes CASKRLGGYA. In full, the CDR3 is CASKRLGGYAEQFF.

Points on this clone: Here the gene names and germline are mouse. Incomplete CDR3 DNA: TGTGCCAGCAGTCAACTGGGTAACCAAGAC. Its protein product is CASSQLGNQD. The whole CDR3 protein is CASSQLGNQDTQYF. The rearrangement joins TRBV13-3 to TRBJ2-5; D is possibly TRBD2 (6 bases). With the read ending 4 residues before the CDR3 end, the germline J gene is used to fill in that end. The germline V and J ends were trimmed by 4 bases and 0 bases, with 9 bases remaining between them. Germline V gene data show CDR1 as NNHDY and CDR2 as SYVADS. The CDR3 length is 14 residues.

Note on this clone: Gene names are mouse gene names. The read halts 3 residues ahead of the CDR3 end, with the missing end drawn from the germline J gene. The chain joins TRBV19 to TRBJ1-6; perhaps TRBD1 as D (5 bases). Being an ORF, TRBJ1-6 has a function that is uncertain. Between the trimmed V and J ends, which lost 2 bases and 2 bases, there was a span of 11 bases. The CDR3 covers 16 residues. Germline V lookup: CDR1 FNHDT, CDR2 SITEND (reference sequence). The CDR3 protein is CASSMAPRAYNSPLYF. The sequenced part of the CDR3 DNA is TGTGCCAGCAGTATGGCTCCCAGGGCCTATAATTCGCCC.

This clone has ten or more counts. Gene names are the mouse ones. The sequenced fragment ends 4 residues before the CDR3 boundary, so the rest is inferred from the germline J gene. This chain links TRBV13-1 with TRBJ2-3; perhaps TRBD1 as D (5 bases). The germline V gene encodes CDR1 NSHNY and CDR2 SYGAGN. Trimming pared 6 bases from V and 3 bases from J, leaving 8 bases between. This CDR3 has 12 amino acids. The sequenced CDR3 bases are TGTGCCAGCAACCACAGGGCAGAA. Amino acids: CASNHRAE. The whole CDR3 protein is CASNHRAETLYF.

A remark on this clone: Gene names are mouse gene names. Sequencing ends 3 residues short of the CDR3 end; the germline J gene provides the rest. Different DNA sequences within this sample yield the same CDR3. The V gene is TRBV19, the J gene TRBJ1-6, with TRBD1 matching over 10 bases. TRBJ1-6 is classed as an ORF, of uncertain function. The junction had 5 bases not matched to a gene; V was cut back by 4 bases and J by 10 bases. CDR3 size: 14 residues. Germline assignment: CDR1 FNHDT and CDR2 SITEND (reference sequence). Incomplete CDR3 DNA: TGTGCCAGCAGTCCCGGGACAGGGGACTCGCCC. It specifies CASSPGTGDSP. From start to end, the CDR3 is CASSPGTGDSPLYF.

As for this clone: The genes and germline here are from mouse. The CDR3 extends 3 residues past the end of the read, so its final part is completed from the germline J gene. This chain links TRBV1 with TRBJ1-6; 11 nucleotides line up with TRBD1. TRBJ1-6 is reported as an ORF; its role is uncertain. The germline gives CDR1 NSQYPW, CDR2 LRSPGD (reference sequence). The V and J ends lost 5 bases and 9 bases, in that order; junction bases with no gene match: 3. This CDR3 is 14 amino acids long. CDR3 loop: CTCSPGQGGSPLYF. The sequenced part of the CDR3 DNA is TGCACCTGCAGTCCGGGACAGGGGGGTTCGCCC.

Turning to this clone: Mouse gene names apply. CDR3 in amino acids: CASSIEGQGNTLYF. The sequenced CDR3 bases are TGTGCCAGCAGTATAGAGGGACAGGGGAAC. V is TRBV19 and J is TRBJ2-4, with 10 positions matching TRBD1. The CDR3 goes on 4 residues after the read ends, and that part is filled in from the germline J gene. The CDR3 contains 14 residues. Germline V gene data show CDR1 as FNHDT and CDR2 as SITEND (reference sequence).

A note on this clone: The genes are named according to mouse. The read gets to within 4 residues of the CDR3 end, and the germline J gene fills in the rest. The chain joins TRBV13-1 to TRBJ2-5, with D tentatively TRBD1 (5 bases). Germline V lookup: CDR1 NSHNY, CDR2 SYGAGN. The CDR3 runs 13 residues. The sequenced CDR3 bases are TGTGCCAGCAGTGATCCCAGGGAGGAC. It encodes CASSDPRED. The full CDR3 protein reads CASSDPREDTQYF.

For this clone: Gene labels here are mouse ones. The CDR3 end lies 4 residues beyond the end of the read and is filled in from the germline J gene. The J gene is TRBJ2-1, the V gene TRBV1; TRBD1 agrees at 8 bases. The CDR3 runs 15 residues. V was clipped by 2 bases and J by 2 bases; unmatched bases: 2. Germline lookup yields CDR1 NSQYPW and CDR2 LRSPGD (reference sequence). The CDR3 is CTCSAKTGDYAEQFF. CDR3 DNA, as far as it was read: TGCACCTGCAGTGCAAAGACAGGGGACTATGCT.

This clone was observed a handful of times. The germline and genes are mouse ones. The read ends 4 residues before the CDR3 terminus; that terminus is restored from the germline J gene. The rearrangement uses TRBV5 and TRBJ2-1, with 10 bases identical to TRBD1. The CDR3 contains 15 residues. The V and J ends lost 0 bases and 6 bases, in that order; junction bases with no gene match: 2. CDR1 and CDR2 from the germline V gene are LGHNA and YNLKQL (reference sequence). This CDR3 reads CASSQEGTGVAEQFF. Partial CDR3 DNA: TGTGCCAGCAGCCAAGAGGGGACAGGGGTTGCT.

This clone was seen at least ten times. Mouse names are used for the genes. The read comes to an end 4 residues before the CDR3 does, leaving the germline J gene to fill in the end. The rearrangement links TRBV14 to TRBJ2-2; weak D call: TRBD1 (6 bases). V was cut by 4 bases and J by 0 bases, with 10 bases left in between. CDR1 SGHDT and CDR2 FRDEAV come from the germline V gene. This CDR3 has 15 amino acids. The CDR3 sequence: CASSPGHSNTGQLYF. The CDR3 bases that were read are TGTGCCAGCAGTCCGGGACATTCAAACACCGGG.

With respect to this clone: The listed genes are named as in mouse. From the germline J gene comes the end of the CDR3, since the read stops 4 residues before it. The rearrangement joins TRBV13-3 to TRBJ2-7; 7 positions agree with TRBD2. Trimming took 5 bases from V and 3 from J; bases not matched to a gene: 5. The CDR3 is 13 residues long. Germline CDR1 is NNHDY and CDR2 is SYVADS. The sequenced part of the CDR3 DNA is TGTGCCAGCAGCGCCTGGGGGAACTAT. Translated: CASSAWGNY. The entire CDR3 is CASSAWGNYEQYF.

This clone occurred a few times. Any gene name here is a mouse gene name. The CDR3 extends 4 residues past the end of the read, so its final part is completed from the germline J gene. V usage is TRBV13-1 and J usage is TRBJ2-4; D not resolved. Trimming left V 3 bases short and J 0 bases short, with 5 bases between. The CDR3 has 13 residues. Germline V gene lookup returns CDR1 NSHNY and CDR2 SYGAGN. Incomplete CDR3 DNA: TGTGCCAGCAGTGCCAGGAGTCAAAAC. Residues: CASSARSQN. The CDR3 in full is CASSARSQNTLYF.

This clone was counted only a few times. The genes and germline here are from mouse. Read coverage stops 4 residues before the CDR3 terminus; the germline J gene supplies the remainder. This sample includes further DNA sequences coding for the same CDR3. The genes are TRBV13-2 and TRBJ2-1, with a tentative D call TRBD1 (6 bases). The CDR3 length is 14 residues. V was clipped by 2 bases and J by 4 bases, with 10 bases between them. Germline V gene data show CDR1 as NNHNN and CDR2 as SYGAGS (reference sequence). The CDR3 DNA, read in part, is TGTGCCAGCGGTGAACAGGGAGGGTATGCT. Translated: CASGEQGGYA. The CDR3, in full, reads CASGEQGGYAEQFF.

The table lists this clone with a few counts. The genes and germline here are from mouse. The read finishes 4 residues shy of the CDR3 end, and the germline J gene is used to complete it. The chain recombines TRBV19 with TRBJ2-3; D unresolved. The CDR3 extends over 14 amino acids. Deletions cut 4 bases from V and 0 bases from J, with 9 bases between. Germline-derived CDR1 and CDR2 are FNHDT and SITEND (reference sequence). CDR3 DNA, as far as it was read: TGTGCCAGCAGTCCGACACCTAGTGCAGAA. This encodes CASSPTPSAE. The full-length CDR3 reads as CASSPTPSAETLYF.

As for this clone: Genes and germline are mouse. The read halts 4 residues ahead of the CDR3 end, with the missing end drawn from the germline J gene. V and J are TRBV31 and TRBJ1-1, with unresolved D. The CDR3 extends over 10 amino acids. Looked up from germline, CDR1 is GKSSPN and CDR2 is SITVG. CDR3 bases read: TGTGCTTCTGCGAACACA. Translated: CASANT. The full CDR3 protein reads CASANTEVFF.

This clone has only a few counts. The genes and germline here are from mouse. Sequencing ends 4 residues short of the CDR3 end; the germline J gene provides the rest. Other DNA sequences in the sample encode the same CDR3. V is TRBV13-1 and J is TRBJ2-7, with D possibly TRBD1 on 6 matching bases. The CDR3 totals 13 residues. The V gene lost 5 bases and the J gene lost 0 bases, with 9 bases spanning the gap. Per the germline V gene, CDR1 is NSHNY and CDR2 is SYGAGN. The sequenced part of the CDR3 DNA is TGTGCCAGCAGCAGGGACAACTCCTAT. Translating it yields CASSRDNSY. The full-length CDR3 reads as CASSRDNSYEQYF.

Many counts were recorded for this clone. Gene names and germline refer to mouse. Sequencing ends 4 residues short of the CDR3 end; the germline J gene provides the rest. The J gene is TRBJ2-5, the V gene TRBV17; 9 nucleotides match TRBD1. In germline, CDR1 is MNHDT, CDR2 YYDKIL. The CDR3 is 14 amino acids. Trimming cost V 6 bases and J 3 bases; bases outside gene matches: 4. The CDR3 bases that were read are TGTGCTAGCAGCCCGGGACAGGGTCAAGAC. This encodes CASSPGQGQD. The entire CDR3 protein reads CASSPGQGQDTQYF.

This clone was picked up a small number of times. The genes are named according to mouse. The DNA read from the CDR3 is TGTGCCAGCAGGGACATTCCGGGACTGGGGGCCTAT. Translated: CASRDIPGLGAY. The CDR3 in full is CASRDIPGLGAYEQYF. The V gene is TRBV13-1, the J gene TRBJ2-7; 11 bases align to TRBD2. Read data end 4 residues before the CDR3 end; the end is taken from the germline J gene. The CDR3 is 16 amino acids. Per germline, CDR1 NSHNY and CDR2 SYGAGN. V lost 5 bases, J lost 2 bases, and 9 bases stayed unmatched.

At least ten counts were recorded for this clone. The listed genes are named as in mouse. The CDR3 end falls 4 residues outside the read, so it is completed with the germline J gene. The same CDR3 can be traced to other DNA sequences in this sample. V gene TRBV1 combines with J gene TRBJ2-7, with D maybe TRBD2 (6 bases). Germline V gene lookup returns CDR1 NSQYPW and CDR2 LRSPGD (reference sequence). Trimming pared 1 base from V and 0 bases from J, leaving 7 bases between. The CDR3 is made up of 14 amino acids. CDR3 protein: CTCSAVGDSYEQYF. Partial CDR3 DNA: TGCACCTGCAGTGCAGTGGGGGACTCCTAT.

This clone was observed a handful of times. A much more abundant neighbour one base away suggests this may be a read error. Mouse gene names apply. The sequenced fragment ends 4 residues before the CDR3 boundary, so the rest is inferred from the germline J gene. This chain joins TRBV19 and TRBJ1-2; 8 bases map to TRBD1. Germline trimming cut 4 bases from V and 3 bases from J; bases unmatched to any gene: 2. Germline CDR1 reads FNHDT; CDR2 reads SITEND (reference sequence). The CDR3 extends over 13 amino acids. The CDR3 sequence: CASSHRGDSDYTF. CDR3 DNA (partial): TGTGCCAGCAGTCACAGGGGGGACTCC.